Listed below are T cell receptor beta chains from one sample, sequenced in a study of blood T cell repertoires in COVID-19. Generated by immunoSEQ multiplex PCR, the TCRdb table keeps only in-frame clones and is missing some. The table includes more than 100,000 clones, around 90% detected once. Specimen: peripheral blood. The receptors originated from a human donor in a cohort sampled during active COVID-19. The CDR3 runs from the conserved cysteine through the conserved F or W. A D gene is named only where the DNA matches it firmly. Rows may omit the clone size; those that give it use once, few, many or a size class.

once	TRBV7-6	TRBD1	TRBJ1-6	CASRQGPSNSPLHF	TGTGCCAGCAGACAGGGGCCGAGTAATTCACCCCTCCACTTT
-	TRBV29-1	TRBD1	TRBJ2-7	CSVGLRDRPYEQYF	TGCAGCGTTGGTCTCAGGGACAGGCCTTACGAGCAGTACTTC
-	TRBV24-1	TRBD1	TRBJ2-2	CATSDHRQGNTGELFF	TGTGCCACCAGTGACCACCGACAGGGGAACACCGGGGAGCTGTTTTTT
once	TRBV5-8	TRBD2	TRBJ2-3	CASSLARLAGTDTQYF	TGTGCCAGCAGCCTGGCCCGACTAGCGGGAACAGATACGCAGTATTTT
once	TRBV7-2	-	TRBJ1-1	CASSLVRWNEAFF	TGTGCCAGCAGCTTAGTCAGGTGGAATGAAGCTTTCTTT
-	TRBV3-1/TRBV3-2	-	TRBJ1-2	CASSQLRGRGYGYTF	TGTGCCAGCAGCCAGCTTAGAGGCAGGGGTTATGGCTACACCTTC
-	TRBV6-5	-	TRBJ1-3	CASSYGGRGNTIYF	TGTGCCAGCAGTTACGGGGGGAGAGGAAACACCATATATTTT
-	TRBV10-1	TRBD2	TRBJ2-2	CASSEGLGGGPQYTGELFF	TGCGCCAGCAGTGAGGGGCTCGGGGGAGGGCCTCAATACACCGGGGAGCTGTTTTTT
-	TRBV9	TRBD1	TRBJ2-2	CASARQGTVGELFF	TGTGCCAGCGCGAGACAGGGAACGGTCGGGGAGCTGTTTTTT
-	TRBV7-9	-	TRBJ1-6	CASSRVATRVGSPLHF	TGTGCCAGCAGCCGGGTTGCGACCAGGGTTGGTTCACCCCTCCACTTT
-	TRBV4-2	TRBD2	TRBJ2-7	CASSQVLAGGANYEQYF	TGTGCCAGCAGCCAAGTCCTGGCGGGGGGCGCCAACTACGAGCAGTACTTC
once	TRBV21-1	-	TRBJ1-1	CACRDRGTEAFF	TGTGCCTGCCGGGACAGGGGTACTGAAGCTTTCTTT
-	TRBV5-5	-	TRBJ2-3	CASSGGLISTDTQYF	TGTGCCAGCAGCGGGGGACTCATATCCACAGATACGCAGTATTTT
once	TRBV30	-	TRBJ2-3	CAWRAGSGYTQYF	TGTGCCTGGAGGGCAGGGTCAGGGTATACGCAGTATTTT
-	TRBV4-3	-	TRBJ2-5	CASSHVPGDSGRKETQYF	TGCGCCAGCAGCCACGTGCCTGGGGACAGCGGGAGAAAAGAGACCCAGTACTTC
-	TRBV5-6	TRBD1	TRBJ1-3	CASSLVGDSSGNTIYF	TGTGCCAGCAGCTTGGTAGGGGACAGCTCTGGAAACACCATATATTTT
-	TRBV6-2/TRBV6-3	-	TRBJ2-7	CASSQGGGQIYEQYF	TGTGCCAGCAGTCAGGGCGGGGGCCAGATCTACGAGCAGTACTTC
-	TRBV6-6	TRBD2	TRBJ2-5	CASSPFGRGVQETQYF	TGTGCCAGCAGCCCGTTTGGGCGGGGGGTTCAAGAGACCCAGTACTTC
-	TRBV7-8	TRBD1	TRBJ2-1	CASSLFNRGAQNGQNEQFF	TGTGCCAGCAGCTTATTCAACAGGGGGGCGCAGAATGGTCAGAATGAGCAGTTCTTC
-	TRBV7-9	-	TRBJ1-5	CASSLSGGNNQPQHF	TGTGCCAGCAGCCTAAGCGGGGGGAACAATCAGCCCCAGCATTTT
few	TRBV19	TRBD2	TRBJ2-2	CASSISSGSGGGELFF	TGTGCCAGTAGTATCTCTAGCGGGAGCGGTGGGGGGGAGCTGTTTTTT
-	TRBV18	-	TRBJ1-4	CASSPLPGGTNEKLFF	TGTGCCAGCTCACCACTTCCCGGGGGTACTAATGAAAAACTGTTTTTT
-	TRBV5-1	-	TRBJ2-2	CASSFDPVGAGELFF	TGCGCCAGCAGCTTTGACCCTGTAGGGGCCGGGGAGCTGTTTTTT
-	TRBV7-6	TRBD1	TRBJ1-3	CASSLSGSGQVVGNTIYF	TGTGCCAGCAGCCTATCGGGCTCGGGACAGGTGGTAGGAAACACCATATATTTT
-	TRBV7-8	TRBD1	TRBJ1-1	CASSLARFRQGLYTEAFF	TGTGCCAGCAGCTTAGCGAGGTTCAGACAGGGATTGTACACTGAAGCTTTCTTT
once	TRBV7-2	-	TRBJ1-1	CASSFIGHTNTEAFF	TGTGCCAGCAGCTTCATCGGACATACGAACACTGAAGCTTTCTTT
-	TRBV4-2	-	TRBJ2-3	CASSPLRGNTQYF	TGTGCCAGCAGCCCGCTTAGAGGAAATACGCAGTATTTT
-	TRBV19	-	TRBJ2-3	CASSPDRALTDTQYF	TGTGCCAGTAGTCCGGACAGAGCACTCACAGATACGCAGTATTTT
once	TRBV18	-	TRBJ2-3	CASSRAGATDTQYF	TGTGCCAGCTCACGTGCAGGGGCCACAGATACGCAGTATTTT